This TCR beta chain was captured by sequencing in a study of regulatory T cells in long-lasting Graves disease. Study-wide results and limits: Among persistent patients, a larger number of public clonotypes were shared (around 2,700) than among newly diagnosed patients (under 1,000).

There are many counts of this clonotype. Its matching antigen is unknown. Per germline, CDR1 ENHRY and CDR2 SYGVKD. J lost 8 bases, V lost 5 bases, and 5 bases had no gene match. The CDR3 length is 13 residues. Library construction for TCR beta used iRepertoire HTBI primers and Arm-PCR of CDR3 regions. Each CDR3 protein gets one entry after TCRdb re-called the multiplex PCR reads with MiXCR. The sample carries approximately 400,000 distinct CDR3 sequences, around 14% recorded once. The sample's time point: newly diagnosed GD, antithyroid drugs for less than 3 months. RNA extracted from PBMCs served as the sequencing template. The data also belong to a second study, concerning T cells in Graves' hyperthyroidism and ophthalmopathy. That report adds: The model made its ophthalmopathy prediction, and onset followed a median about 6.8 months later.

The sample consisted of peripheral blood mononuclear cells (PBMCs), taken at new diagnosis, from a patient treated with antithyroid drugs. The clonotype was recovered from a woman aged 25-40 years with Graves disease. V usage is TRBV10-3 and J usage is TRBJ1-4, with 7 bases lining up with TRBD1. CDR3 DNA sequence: TGTGCCATCAGTACAGGGGTACAAGAAAAACTGTTTTTT. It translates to CAISTGVQEKLFF.